This TCR beta chain was captured by sequencing in a study of cytomegalovirus exposure and HLA in healthy donors. General study findings and limits: As a later analysis showed, a missense DCLRE1C variant was linked to trimming of TCR beta V- and J-genes.

PCR involved 60 Vbeta and 13 Jbeta primers. TCRdb's table, derived via immunoSEQ multiplex PCR, lists solely in-frame clones and lacks some. Altogether around 150,000 clones are present, about 61% being singletons, with the ten largest covering about 1.7%. This clone was seen a single time. The antigen remains undetermined. Germline CDR1 and CDR2: MDHEN and SYDVKM. V was pared by 5 bases and J by 4 bases, with 4 bases of the junction left unmatched. This CDR3 contains 13 residues. V is TRBV28 and J is TRBJ1-1; 7 nucleotides match TRBD1. The sequence was obtained from a male donor in good health and CMV-seronegative. The sample consisted of PBMCs. CDR3 residues: CASSEGQITEAFF. CDR3 DNA: TGTGCCAGCAGTGAGGGACAGATCACTGAAGCTTTCTTT.